The next 17 T cell receptor beta chains were all read from a single sample in a study of T cells in Graves' hyperthyroidism and ophthalmopathy. From RNA transcripts, TCR beta CDR3 regions were amplified. Researchers ran a first-round RT-PCR on the TCR CDR3 using the HTBI primer set. Via MiXCR, TCRdb re-called the multiplex PCR reads, giving one row per CDR3 protein. This table holds 300,000 to 400,000 distinct CDR3 sequences, roughly 18% found once. Sequencing was performed on blood. All receptors come from a woman aged 45 to 65 with Graves' hyperthyroidism.

This clonotype was recorded many times. The V call is TRBV7-8, the J call TRBJ1-4; no clear D. CDR1 is SGHVS and CDR2 is FQNEAQ in the germline V gene. This CDR3 has 15 residues. V gave up 0 bases and J gave up 8 bases, with 13 bases separating them. This CDR3 reads CASSLALGRGEKLFF. The CDR3 DNA is TGTGCCAGCAGCTTAGCTCTCGGACGAGGAGAAAAACTGTTTTTT.

The sample holds many counts of this clonotype. The CDR3 protein is CASRQTGGSYEQYF. In DNA form, the CDR3 reads TGTGCCAGCAGGCAGACAGGGGGGTCCTACGAGCAGTACTTC. This rearrangement joins TRBV28 to TRBJ2-7; 9 bases line up with TRBD1. This CDR3 has 14 residues. Germline V gene sequence: CDR1 MDHEN, CDR2 SYDVKM. V was pared by 6 bases and J by 1 base, with 4 bases of the junction left unmatched. Filled out from reference TRBV28 and TRBJ2-7, the complete variable domain reads DVKVTQSSRYLVKRTGEKVFLECVQDMDHENMFWYRQDPGLGLRLIYFSYDVKMKEKGDIPEGYSVSREKKERFSLILESASTNQTSMYLCASRQTGGSYEQYFGPGTRLTVT.

The rearrangement uses TRBV29-1 and TRBJ2-3; 7 nucleotides agree with TRBD1. Germline V lookup: CDR1 SQVTM, CDR2 ANQGSEA. The CDR3 loop spans 14 amino acids. With V trimmed by 4 bases and J by 8 bases, 12 bases remained unmatched. In DNA, the CDR3 is TGCAGCGTTGCGCCGGGACAGACCAGGGGTACGCAGTATTTT. It translates to CSVAPGQTRGTQYF.

V gene TRBV12-3 or TRBV12-4 combines with J gene TRBJ1-2; D ambiguous. V lost 4 bases and J lost 8, with 11 bases in between. The CDR3 spans 12 residues. CDR3: CASSSEVPGYTF. The CDR3 DNA reads as TGTGCCAGCAGTTCCGAAGTACCCGGCTACACCTTC.

This clonotype was seen repeatedly, ten times or more. The gene calls are TRBV3-1 and TRBJ2-1; 7 bases line up with TRBD2. CDR1 is LGHDT, CDR2 YNNKEL, per germline (reference sequence). The junction had 4 bases not matched to a gene; V was cut back by 3 bases and J by 5 bases. CDR3 length equals 14 residues. CDR3 in DNA: TGTGCCAGCAGCCAGGGGGAGGGCCACAATGAGCAGTTCTTC. Encoded protein: CASSQGEGHNEQFF.

The chain carries TRBV6-1 and TRBJ2-1, with a tentative D call TRBD1 (5 bases). The V end was cut by 3 bases, the J end by 6 bases, with 12 bases between. The length of the CDR3 is 14 residues. Germline assignment: CDR1 MNHNS and CDR2 SASEGT. Written as DNA, the CDR3 is TGTGCCAGCAGTGATGGCAGGGTGGGCAATGAGCAGTTCTTC. Encoded protein: CASSDGRVGNEQFF.

The gene calls are TRBV6-2 or TRBV6-3 and TRBJ2-5, with 8 bases fitting TRBD2. Trimming at V came to 8 bases and at J to 3 bases, leaving 5 bases not matched to a gene. The V gene's germline CDR1 is MNHEY and CDR2 SVGEGT. The length of the CDR3 is 13 residues. DNA for the CDR3: TGTGCCAGCTTGTTAGCGGGAAAAGAGACCCAGTACTTC. Its translation: CASLLAGKETQYF.

This clonotype was seen more than once but under ten times. The chain recombines TRBV2 with TRBJ1-4, with 12 bases fitting TRBD1. V trimming: 4 bases; J trimming: 5 bases; junction bases outside the gene matches: 8. Germline V gene data show CDR1 as SNHLY and CDR2 as FYNNEI. The CDR3 length is 17 residues. DNA of the CDR3: TGTGCCAGCAGTGCGCGGGGACAGGGGGCCTCAAATGAAAAACTGTTTTTT. Encoded protein: CASSARGQGASNEKLFF.

There are many counts of this clonotype. This chain uses TRBV7-2 with TRBJ1-1, with D hard to call. CDR3 length: 14 residues. V lost 1 base, J lost 3 bases, and 9 bases lay in between. CDR1 is SGHTA and CDR2 is FQGNSA in the germline V gene. The CDR3 region is CASSLVLRDTEAFF. The CDR3 DNA is TGTGCCAGCAGCTTAGTATTGCGGGACACTGAAGCTTTCTTT.

This clonotype was picked up many times. The genes are TRBV6-1 and TRBJ2-6, with TRBD1 matching 10 bases. Germline CDR1 is MNHNS and CDR2 is SASEGT. With 5 bases clipped from V and 1 base from J, the junction kept 2 bases outside the gene matches. The CDR3 is 16 residues long. CDR3 sequence: CASSKDRGSGANVLTF. In DNA form, the CDR3 reads TGTGCCAGCAGTAAGGACAGGGGGTCTGGGGCCAACGTCCTGACTTTC.

This clonotype has a count of ten or more. The rearrangement joins TRBV28 to TRBJ2-7, with D perhaps TRBD1 (6 bases). CDR3 length: 16 amino acids. The germline gives CDR1 MDHEN, CDR2 SYDVKM. Trimming stripped 4 bases from V and 3 bases from J, with 19 bases between. CDR3 bases: TGTGCCAGCAGTTCCCCGTGGGCAGGGGACGTCTACGAGCAGTACTTC. Translating it yields CASSSPWAGDVYEQYF.

This chain joins TRBV2 and TRBJ2-1; 9 positions agree with TRBD2. With 6 bases clipped from V and 9 bases from J, the junction kept 15 bases outside the gene matches. This CDR3 is 16 amino acids long. Germline CDR1 is SNHLY and CDR2 is FYNNEI. The chain's CDR3 is CASRNTGSSGTTEQFF. The CDR3 bases are TGTGCCAGCAGGAATACCGGGTCTAGCGGGACCACTGAGCAGTTCTTC.

In its sample, this clonotype was seen a few times. CDR3 in amino acids: CAWSALNGNQPQHF. The CDR3 region has the DNA TGTGCCTGGAGTGCCTTGAATGGCAATCAGCCCCAGCATTTT. The chain uses TRBV30 and TRBJ1-5; the D is unclear. Deletions cut 1 base from V and 2 bases from J, with 9 bases between. The CDR3 sequence is 14 residues long. CDR1 and CDR2 from the germline V gene are GTSNPN and SVGIG (reference sequence).

This clonotype was observed a handful of times. This rearrangement joins TRBV25-1 to TRBJ1-3; tentative D call: TRBD1 (6 bases). V gave up 3 bases and J gave up 1 base, with 19 bases separating them. This CDR3 comprises 18 residues. Germline V gene sequence: CDR1 MGHDK, CDR2 SYGVNS. For the CDR3, the DNA is TGTGCCAGCAGTGAGGCGGGGCAGGGGATATTTTCTGGAAACACCATATATTTT. This sequence encodes CASSEAGQGIFSGNTIYF.

This clonotype was counted many times. J is TRBJ2-7 and V is TRBV12-3 or TRBV12-4, with D uncertain. The germline V and J ends were trimmed by 5 bases and 2 bases, with 16 bases remaining between them. The CDR3 consists of 15 residues. CDR3 sequence reads: CASSPTPPAPYEQYF. The CDR3 nucleotides read TGTGCCAGCAGTCCAACCCCTCCTGCCCCCTACGAGCAGTACTTC.

This clonotype was seen once. The chain links TRBV6-1 to TRBJ2-1; 7 positions agree with TRBD2. With V trimmed by 6 bases and J by 0 bases, 5 bases remained unmatched. The germline V gene encodes CDR1 MNHNS and CDR2 SASEGT. The CDR3 sequence is 15 residues long. CDR3 nucleotides: TGTGCCAGCAGACTCGGGGGGAGCTCCTACAATGAGCAGTTCTTC. Translating it yields CASRLGGSSYNEQFF.

J is TRBJ2-1 and V is TRBV12-3 or TRBV12-4; D possibly corresponds to TRBD2 (6 bases). V was cut by 8 bases and J by 7 bases, with 9 bases left in between. CDR3 size: 11 residues. CDR3: CASEEGNEQFF. The DNA of the CDR3 is TGTGCCAGCGAGGAGGGAAATGAGCAGTTCTTC.